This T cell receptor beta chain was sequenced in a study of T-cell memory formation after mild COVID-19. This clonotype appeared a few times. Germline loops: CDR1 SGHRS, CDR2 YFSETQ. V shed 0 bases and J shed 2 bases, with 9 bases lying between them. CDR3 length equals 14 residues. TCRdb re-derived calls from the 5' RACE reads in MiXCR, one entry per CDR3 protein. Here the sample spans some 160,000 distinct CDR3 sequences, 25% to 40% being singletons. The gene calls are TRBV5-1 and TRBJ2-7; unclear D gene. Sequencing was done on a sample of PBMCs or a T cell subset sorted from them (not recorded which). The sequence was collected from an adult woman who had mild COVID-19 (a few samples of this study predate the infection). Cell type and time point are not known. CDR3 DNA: TGCGCCAGCAGCTTGGTTGTCAACCCCTACGAGCAGTACTTC. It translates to CASSLVVNPYEQYF.